These 21 T cell receptor beta chains originate from one sample sequenced in a study of CD8 T cells in Susac syndrome. After extraction with the RNeasy kit, roughly 0.45 to 1 ug of the RNA was reverse transcribed using random hexamers. TCRdb recomputed calls from the immunoSEQ multiplex PCR reads with MiXCR, one row per CDR3 protein. The sample gives tens of thousands of distinct CDR3 sequences, less than 95% of which show up once; under 0.5% is in the top ten. Sequencing used CD8+ T cells from PBMCs. Receptors were obtained from a human donor with multiple sclerosis.

The chain is built from TRBV10-3 and TRBJ2-2; 7 nucleotides agree with TRBD2. The length of the CDR3 is 13 residues. The germline V gene encodes CDR1 ENHRY and CDR2 SYGVKD. Trimming took 10 bases from V and 5 from J; bases not matched to a gene: 7. DNA for the CDR3: TGTGCCACCGACTGGGAGGGGACCGGGGAGCTGTTTTTT. Translated: CATDWEGTGELFF.

The CDR3 spells CASSWTGINYGYTF. The CDR3 DNA follows: TGTGCCAGCAGCTGGACAGGGATTAACTATGGCTACACCTTC. The chain combines TRBV5-6 with TRBJ1-2, with TRBD1 identical over 8 bases. CDR1 SGHDT and CDR2 YYEEEE come from the germline V gene. V trimming: 3 bases; J trimming: 1 base; junction bases outside the gene matches: 2. The CDR3 is made up of 14 amino acids.

This chain connects TRBV9 to TRBJ1-2, with D possibly TRBD1 on 5 matching bases. Between the trimmed V and J ends, which lost 0 bases and 3 bases, there was a span of 12 bases. There are 15 residues in the CDR3. In germline, CDR1 is SGDLS, CDR2 YYNGEE. CDR3 in DNA: TGTGCCAGCAGCGTAGGGGGGTCCACCGACTATGGCTACACCTTC. Translated: CASSVGGSTDYGYTF.

The rearrangement joins TRBV20-1 to TRBJ1-2; TRBD1 matches 7 bases. The CDR3 is 11 amino acids. CDR1 and CDR2 (germline): DFQATT, SNEGSKA (reference sequence). The trim removed 3 bases at V and 13 bases at J, leaving 8 bases unmatched. CDR3: CSARREQGCTF. In nucleotides, the CDR3 is TGCAGTGCTAGGCGGGAACAGGGGTGCACCTTC.

The V gene is TRBV25-1, the J gene TRBJ2-1; a weak D match, TRBD2 (6 bases). Trimming cost V 4 bases and J 6 bases, with 10 bases left between them. The CDR3 is made up of 13 amino acids. The germline CDR1 and CDR2 sequences are MGHDK and SYGVNS. As DNA, the CDR3 is TGTGCCAGCAGTGTAGGGGAGGTCAATGAGCAGTTCTTC. It translates to CASSVGEVNEQFF.

The chain combines TRBV30 with TRBJ1-1; D possibly corresponds to TRBD1 (5 bases). CDR1 GTSNPN and CDR2 SVGIG come from the germline V gene (reference sequence). V lost 5 bases, J lost 7 bases, and 17 bases lay in between. The CDR3 loop spans 13 amino acids. The CDR3 is CAWLTGVNYEAFF. The CDR3 region has the DNA TGTGCCTGGCTCACAGGTGTGAATTATGAAGCTTTCTTT. Supplemented by reference TRBV30 and TRBJ1-1, the full variable domain reads SQTIHQWPATLVQPVGSPLSLECTVEGTSNPNLYWYRQAAGRGLQLLFYSVGIGQISSEVPQNLSASRPQDRQFILSSKKLLLSDSGFYLCAWLTGVNYEAFFGQGTRLTVV.

The chain has TRBV27 and TRBJ2-7; TRBD2 is a possible D gene (6 bases). With 5 bases removed from V and 1 base from J, the gap between germline ends came to 9 bases. The CDR3 has 13 residues. Germline V gene data show CDR1 as MNHEY and CDR2 as SMNVEV (reference sequence). CDR3 protein: CASSRRGSYEQYF. DNA for the CDR3: TGTGCCAGCAGTCGCCGGGGGTCCTACGAGCAGTACTTC.

The chain uses TRBV15 and TRBJ1-2; the match to TRBD1 covers 7 bases. The germline V gene has CDR1 LNHNV and CDR2 YYDKDF (reference sequence). The CDR3 extends over 16 amino acids. With V trimmed by 0 bases and J by 6 bases, 10 bases remained unmatched. Here the CDR3 DNA reads TGTGCCACCAGCAGAGATCAAGTCGGCGACAGGGATGGCTACACCTTC. This translates into CATSRDQVGDRDGYTF.

This sequence joins TRBV2 and TRBJ2-7; D might be TRBD1 (5 bases). Germline lookup yields CDR1 SNHLY and CDR2 FYNNEI. With 7 bases removed from V and 0 bases from J, the gap between germline ends came to 13 bases. The CDR3 totals 14 residues. The CDR3, as DNA: TGTGCCAGCACCTCCTGGGGCAACTCCTACGAGCAGTACTTC. Encoded protein: CASTSWGNSYEQYF.

This clonotype has just a few counts. The rearrangement uses TRBV4-1 and TRBJ2-1, with a possible D match to TRBD2 (5 bases). This CDR3 is 12 amino acids long. V lost 0 bases, J lost 13 bases, and 10 bases lay in between. CDR1 MGHRA and CDR2 YSYEKL come from the germline V gene. The CDR3 bases are TGCGCCAGCAGCCAAGATCCCTCGGGACAGTTCTTC. Amino acids: CASSQDPSGQFF.

J is TRBJ1-2 and V is TRBV27, with 8 bases lining up with TRBD1. CDR3 length: 15 residues. The V gene's germline CDR1 is MNHEY and CDR2 SMNVEV (reference sequence). J was trimmed by 6 bases and V by 7 bases; bases with no gene match: 13. Written as DNA, the CDR3 is TGTGCCAGCACCTCCGCGACAGGGGAGCCCCATGGCTACACCTTC. Residues: CASTSATGEPHGYTF.

V gene TRBV7-9 combines with J gene TRBJ2-5; D perhaps matches TRBD2 (6 bases). Germline V gives CDR1 SEHNR, CDR2 FQNEAQ (reference sequence). V was shortened by 11 bases and J by 4 bases, with 17 bases between the two germline ends. The CDR3 length is 13 residues. DNA for the CDR3: TGTGCCTGGGGAGATGCGGGGTTAGAGACCCAGTACTTC. It specifies CAWGDAGLETQYF.

The sample holds one count of this clonotype. The chain links TRBV19 to TRBJ1-5; D might be TRBD1 (6 bases). From germline, CDR1 is LNHDA and CDR2 SQIVND (reference sequence). Between the trimmed V and J ends, which lost 6 bases and 0 bases, there was a span of 15 bases. The CDR3 sequence is 16 residues long. The CDR3 reads CASSRYRAYSNQPQHF. DNA of the CDR3: TGTGCCAGTAGCCGATACAGGGCCTATAGCAATCAGCCCCAGCATTTT.

The chain links TRBV7-9 to TRBJ1-1; D uncertain. CDR1 and CDR2 (germline): SEHNR, FQNEAQ (reference sequence). The CDR3 length is 14 residues. V lost 5 bases and J lost 1, with 11 bases in between. The CDR3 DNA reads TGTGCCAGCAGCCGGACTGTCGAGAACACTGAAGCTTTCTTT. Translated: CASSRTVENTEAFF.

Points on this clonotype: The germline gene is not matched at one end of the junction; a read error may be the cause. V usage is TRBV27 and J usage is TRBJ1-5; tentative D call: TRBD1 (5 bases). The CDR3 is made up of 12 amino acids. Germline CDR1 reads MNHEY; CDR2 reads SMNVEV (reference sequence). CDR3 DNA sequence: TGTGCCAGCAGTTTATTGCACGGGACCCAACATTTT. Protein sequence: CASSLLHGTQHF.

The chain carries TRBV5-1 and TRBJ1-1, with D uncertain. Trimming removed 3 bases at V and 0 bases at J, with 9 bases between. Germline assignment: CDR1 SGHRS and CDR2 YFSETQ. This CDR3 spans 14 amino acids. CDR3 in DNA: TGCGCCAGCAGCTGGCGGAGGGTGAACACTGAAGCTTTCTTT. Its protein product is CASSWRRVNTEAFF.

J is TRBJ1-1 and V is TRBV6-5; D remains unclear. Per the germline V gene, CDR1 is MNHEY and CDR2 is SVGAGI. V was shortened by 5 bases and J by 5 bases, with 6 bases between the two germline ends. The CDR3 has 11 residues. CDR3 nucleotide sequence: TGTGCCAGCAGTCCGGGGACTGAAGCTTTCTTT. Translating gives CASSPGTEAFF.

The chain is built from TRBV4-2 and TRBJ1-1; TRBD1 is a possible D gene (5 bases). The CDR3 runs to 15 residues. CDR1 and CDR2 (germline): LGHNA, YNFKEQ. V shed 4 bases and J shed 6 bases, with 18 bases lying between them. CDR3 sequence reads: CASSPSLGAFAEAFF. CDR3 nucleotide sequence: TGTGCCAGCAGCCCTAGCCTAGGGGCTTTCGCTGAAGCTTTCTTT.

The chain carries TRBV7-3 and TRBJ2-5; 9 bases agree with TRBD2. CDR3 length: 16 amino acids. V lost 1 base and J lost 5; bases outside the gene matches: 8. Germline CDR1 SGHTA, CDR2 FQGTGA. DNA for the CDR3: TGTGCCAGCAGCTTAAGCGGCGGGGGGGCCCGGGAGACCCAGTACTTC. Translated: CASSLSGGGARETQYF. Based on the CDR3 plus reference TRBV7-3 and TRBJ2-5, the full variable domain is GAGVSQTPSNKVTEKGKYVELRCDPISGHTALYWYRQSLGQGPEFLIYFQGTGAADDSGLPNDRFFAVRPEGSVSTLKIQRTERGDSAVYLCASSLSGGGARETQYFGPGTRLLVL.

Regarding this clonotype: The junction shows a germline mismatch at one end, possibly a read error. This sequence joins TRBV9 and TRBJ2-2, with D perhaps being TRBD1 or TRBD2 (5 bases each). This CDR3 has 18 amino acids. From germline, CDR1 is SGDLS and CDR2 YYNGEE. In DNA, the CDR3 is TGTGCCAGCAGCGCCGGACCAGGGAAGGGGCGACCAACCGGGGAGCTGCTTTTT. This translates into CASSAGPGKGRPTGELLF.

The rearrangement links TRBV27 to TRBJ2-1; TRBD2 agrees at 12 bases. Germline values: CDR1 MNHEY, CDR2 SMNVEV (reference sequence). Trimming removed 6 bases from V and 4 bases from J; junction bases left unmatched: 1. The CDR3 runs 14 residues. As DNA, the CDR3 is TGTGCCAGCAGCGGACTAGCGGGATACAATGAGCAGTTCTTC. It translates to CASSGLAGYNEQFF.